One sample yielded the 5 T cell receptor beta chains listed below, sequenced in a study of graft-versus-host responses after intestinal transplantation. Co-plated with approximately 200,000 CFSE-labeled responder cells were approximately 200,000 irradiated, violet-dye-labeled stimulator cells. Data came from immunoSEQ multiplex PCR; TCRdb stores just in-frame clones and leaves some out. The repertoire consists of around 2,200 clones, with roughly 29% occurring once and the leading ten covering roughly 5%. The sequenced sample was alloreactive CD8+ T cells from a mixed lymphocyte reaction culture, obtained before transplantation. The subset was: CFSE-low proliferating T cells sorted from roughly 6-day pre-transplant mixed lymphocyte reaction (GvH or HvG direction). These receptors were obtained from a human patient who was an organ donor for intestinal transplantation.

This clone was observed once. The chain employs TRBV7-6 and TRBJ1-3; TRBD1 agrees at 10 bases. V gave up 3 bases and J gave up 4 bases; unmatched junction bases: 9. The CDR3 contains 17 residues. Germline lookup yields CDR1 SGHVS and CDR2 FNYEAQ. In nucleotides, the CDR3 is TGTGCCAGCAGCTTCGTAACCGGGACAGGGGTCGGAAACACCATATATTTT. Amino acid sequence: CASSFVTGTGVGNTIYF.

The table lists this clone with a few counts. The V gene is TRBV4-1, the J gene TRBJ1-6; the match to TRBD1 covers 9 bases. Per the germline V gene, CDR1 is MGHRA and CDR2 is YSYEKL. The CDR3 has 16 residues. V lost 0 bases, J lost 10 bases, and 7 bases stayed unmatched. DNA for the CDR3: TGCGCCAGCAGCCAAGATTGGGACAGGGTTTTATCACCCCTCCACTTT. This translates into CASSQDWDRVLSPLHF.

CDR3 bases: TGCGCCAGCAGCCAAGGGGCAGAGGGCACTGAAGCTTTCTTT. This translates into CASSQGAEGTEAFF. The V and J genes are TRBV4-1 and TRBJ1-1, with no clear D. CDR1 and CDR2 (germline): MGHRA, YSYEKL. The CDR3 has 14 residues. The ends were cut back, 1 base at V and 4 bases at J, with 10 bases in the middle.

This clone was seen more than once but under ten times. The chain couples TRBV7-9 to TRBJ1-4, with D unclear. The V end was cut by 1 base, the J end by 7 bases, with 4 bases between. In germline, CDR1 is SEHNR, CDR2 FQNEAQ (reference sequence). The CDR3 length is 12 residues. The CDR3 DNA reads TGTGCCAGCAGCTTAGGTAGTGAAAAACTGTTTTTT. Residues: CASSLGSEKLFF.

This clone was seen only a few times. The rearrangement links TRBV4-3 to TRBJ2-2; D is ambiguous. CDR3 length: 15 residues. V shed 1 base and J shed 5 bases, with 11 bases lying between them. Germline lookup yields CDR1 LGHNA and CDR2 YSLEER. This CDR3 is CASSQVKQSTGELFF. In DNA, the CDR3 is TGCGCCAGCAGCCAAGTCAAACAATCTACCGGGGAGCTGTTTTTT.